These T cell receptor beta chains were read from a single sample in a study of blood T cell repertoires in COVID-19. Sequencing was performed with immunoSEQ multiplex PCR; in TCRdb, only in-frame clones are kept and a portion is missing. This table has about 24,000 clones, about 91% appearing once. Source material: peripheral blood. The receptors were gathered from a man in his 70s with active COVID-19. CDR3s include the opening cysteine and the closing phenylalanine or tryptophan. The order of the fields is V gene, J gene, D gene, CDR3 length, clone size, CDR3 DNA, CDR3 protein. A D gene is named only where the DNA matches it firmly. Clone sizes are given selectively: once, few, many, or a class where the clone is expanded.

V gene: TRBV4-1; J gene: TRBJ2-3; D gene: TRBD1; CDR3 length: 14; clone size: -; CDR3 DNA: TGCGCCAGCATGATCGGACAGGGGGCAGATACGCAGTATTTT; CDR3 protein: CASMIGQGADTQYF
V gene: TRBV20-1; J gene: TRBJ1-1; D gene: TRBD1; CDR3 length: 11; clone size: -; CDR3 DNA: TGCAGTGGACAGGGGAACACTGAAGCTTTCTTT; CDR3 protein: CSGQGNTEAFF
V gene: TRBV11-2; J gene: TRBJ2-4; D gene: TRBD1; CDR3 length: 15; clone size: -; CDR3 DNA: TGTGCCAGCAGCTTAGGGACAGGGCGAAAAAACATTCAGTACTTC; CDR3 protein: CASSLGTGRKNIQYF
V gene: TRBV4-2; J gene: TRBJ1-1; D gene: -; CDR3 length: 15; clone size: -; CDR3 DNA: TGTGCCAGCAGCCAAGGGGTCCAGGGAGGTACTGAAGCTTTCTTT; CDR3 protein: CASSQGVQGGTEAFF
V gene: TRBV7-2; J gene: TRBJ2-3; D gene: TRBD2; CDR3 length: 16; clone size: -; CDR3 DNA: TGTGCCAGCAGCTCGGCACTAGCGGGGGGGTTTGGTACGCAGTATTTT; CDR3 protein: CASSSALAGGFGTQYF
V gene: TRBV5-1; J gene: TRBJ2-5; D gene: TRBD2; CDR3 length: 15; clone size: once; CDR3 DNA: TGCGCCAGCAGCTTGGAGACTAGCGGCGAAGAGACCCAGTACTTC; CDR3 protein: CASSLETSGEETQYF
V gene: TRBV6-5; J gene: TRBJ2-1; D gene: TRBD1; CDR3 length: 14; clone size: -; CDR3 DNA: TGTGCCAGCAATAAACCGGGACAGGGGAATGAGCAGTTCTTC; CDR3 protein: CASNKPGQGNEQFF
V gene: TRBV28; J gene: TRBJ1-2; D gene: -; CDR3 length: 14; clone size: -; CDR3 DNA: TGTGCCAGCAGTTTCGGGGGACTGGGATATGGCTACACCTTC; CDR3 protein: CASSFGGLGYGYTF
V gene: TRBV6-5; J gene: TRBJ2-2; D gene: -; CDR3 length: 13; clone size: -; CDR3 DNA: TGTGCCGTACACGGGGGAGACACCGGGGAGCTGTTTTTT; CDR3 protein: CAVHGGDTGELFF
V gene: TRBV14; J gene: TRBJ2-7; D gene: TRBD2; CDR3 length: 14; clone size: -; CDR3 DNA: TGTGCCAGCAGCCAACAACTAGCGGGAAGTCAGCAGCACTTC; CDR3 protein: CASSQQLAGSQQHF